One sample yielded the 29 T cell receptor beta chains listed below, sequenced in a study of T cell responses to AZD1222 COVID-19 vaccine. Sequencing used immunoSEQ multiplex PCR; TCRdb keeps in-frame clones, though not all of them. This table has 50,000 to 65,000 clones, around 90% appearing once. Sequenced here: peripheral blood, sampled on day 0 of AZD1222 vaccination. Every receptor here comes from an adult in good health.

The rearrangement joins TRBV6-5 to TRBJ1-4, with D uncertain. The V end lost 6 bases, the J end lost 8 bases, and 19 bases lay between the germline ends. This CDR3 is 15 amino acids long. CDR1 is MNHEY, CDR2 SVGAGI, per germline. CDR3 bases: TGTGCCAGCAGGCGCCGGGCCCAGGAATGGGAAAAACTGTTTTTT. The encoded protein is CASRRRAQEWEKLFF.

This clone was detected only once. The chain joins TRBV15 to TRBJ2-1, with 10 bases fitting TRBD2. CDR3 size: 15 residues. Looked up from germline, CDR1 is LNHNV and CDR2 is YYDKDF (reference sequence). The J segment lost 7 bases and the V segment lost 4 bases, leaving 7 bases of the junction unmatched. CDR3 residues: CATSTTSGALNEQFF. Here the CDR3 DNA reads TGTGCCACCAGCACTACTAGCGGGGCACTAAATGAGCAGTTCTTC.

The chain recombines TRBV9 with TRBJ2-5; 10 bases align to TRBD2. The CDR3 is 17 amino acids. Per germline, CDR1 SGDLS and CDR2 YYNGEE. Unmatched junction bases numbered 9, after V lost 0 bases and J lost 4 bases. The CDR3 reads CASSVGVLAGGIETQYF. The DNA for the CDR3 is TGTGCCAGCAGCGTAGGTGTTTTAGCGGGGGGAATAGAGACCCAGTACTTC.

The chain couples TRBV6-5 to TRBJ2-1; 9 bases line up with TRBD2. V was clipped by 2 bases and J by 1 base; unmatched bases: 3. The CDR3 is 16 amino acids. Germline values: CDR1 MNHEY, CDR2 SVGAGI. The CDR3 bases are TGTGCCAGCAGTTACACGGGACTAGCATCCTACAATGAGCAGTTCTTC. Residues: CASSYTGLASYNEQFF.

The table lists this clone with a count of one. The V call is TRBV30, the J call TRBJ1-6, with D possibly TRBD1 on 5 matching bases. The germline V and J ends were trimmed by 2 bases and 11 bases, with 13 bases remaining between them. This CDR3 region has 13 residues. Per the germline V gene, CDR1 is GTSNPN and CDR2 is SVGIG (reference sequence). CDR3 sequence: CAWSPRAEAPLHF. CDR3 DNA sequence: TGTGCCTGGAGTCCCAGGGCCGAAGCACCCCTCCACTTT.

This clone came up a few times. V usage is TRBV19 and J usage is TRBJ1-1, with 9 bases identical to TRBD1. The CDR3 runs 14 residues. The V segment lost 7 bases and the J segment 3 bases; nucleotides outside the gene matches: 6. The germline V gene has CDR1 LNHDA and CDR2 SQIVND (reference sequence). Here the CDR3 DNA reads TGTGCCAGTACCCTGACAGGGGGGTACACTGAAGCTTTCTTT. Residues: CASTLTGGYTEAFF.

This rearrangement joins TRBV12-5 to TRBJ2-6, with D possibly being TRBD1 or TRBD2 (7 bases each). CDR1 LGHNT and CDR2 FRNRAP come from the germline V gene. The CDR3 is 17 residues long. Trimming stripped 0 bases from V and 4 bases from J, with 13 bases between. The CDR3 DNA reads TGTGCTAGTGGTTTGGTAGGGGGCGGGAGAGGGGCCAACGTCCTGACTTTC. Translating it yields CASGLVGGGRGANVLTF.

As for this clone: A read error may account for a junction end that differs from germline. This chain connects TRBV7-2 to TRBJ1-5; the D is unclear. The CDR3 runs 13 residues. CDR1 SGHTA and CDR2 FQGNSA come from the germline V gene. The CDR3 region is CASSGPDNKPQHF. As DNA, the CDR3 is TGTGCCAGCAGCGGACCAGACAATAAGCCCCAGCATTTT.

This chain joins TRBV5-4 and TRBJ1-1; no reliable D call. V was pared by 4 bases and J by 7 bases, with 14 bases between. The CDR3 runs to 13 residues. Germline lookup yields CDR1 SGHNT and CDR2 YYREEE (reference sequence). CDR3 DNA: TGTGCCAGCAGCGTGGCTGGTGGGGATGAAGCTTTCTTT. It encodes CASSVAGGDEAFF.

The CDR3 DNA follows: TGCGCCAGCAGCATAGGGACAGGGACGGCTAATGAAAAACTGTTTTTT. Amino acid sequence: CASSIGTGTANEKLFF. The rearrangement joins TRBV5-1 to TRBJ1-4; TRBD1 agrees at 9 bases. Per the germline V gene, CDR1 is SGHRS and CDR2 is YFSETQ. J lost 3 bases, V lost 4 bases, and 7 bases had no gene match. The CDR3 spans 16 residues.

This clone was observed once. V and J are TRBV7-8 and TRBJ1-2; D not certain. Germline CDR1 and CDR2: SGHVS and FQNEAQ. Trimming removed 5 bases at V and 6 bases at J, with 13 bases between. This CDR3 comprises 13 residues. The CDR3 DNA follows: TGTGCCAGCAGCATCAGATCTGGGGATGGCTACACCTTC. It yields the protein CASSIRSGDGYTF.

This chain connects TRBV5-1 to TRBJ1-2; unclear D gene. V was pared by 3 bases and J by 8 bases, with 20 bases between. The V gene's germline CDR1 is SGHRS and CDR2 YFSETQ. The CDR3 loop spans 15 amino acids. CDR3 nucleotide sequence: TGCGCCAGCAGCTCCCAAGCGAACTCCTTACGAGGCTACACCTTC. It codes for CASSSQANSLRGYTF.

This clone came up once. The chain links TRBV3-1 (or the pseudogene TRBV3-2) to TRBJ1-3, with TRBD1 identical over 7 bases. With V trimmed by 4 bases and J by 4 bases, 4 bases remained unmatched. CDR3 size: 14 residues. CDR1 and CDR2 (germline): LGHDT, YNNKEL (reference sequence). CDR3 coding DNA: TGTGCCAGCAGCCCCGACAGGGTAGGAAACACCATATATTTT. Encoded protein: CASSPDRVGNTIYF.

The CDR3 protein is CASSLGGWGTEAFF. As DNA, the CDR3 is TGTGCCAGCAGCTTAGGAGGGTGGGGCACTGAAGCTTTCTTT. The chain is built from TRBV7-9 and TRBJ1-1; no clear D gene. V dropped 1 base and J dropped 4 bases, with 10 bases sitting between them. The CDR3 extends over 14 amino acids. The germline V gene encodes CDR1 SEHNR and CDR2 FQNEAQ (reference sequence).

The rearrangement links TRBV5-1 to TRBJ1-5; TRBD1 is a possible D gene (6 bases). CDR1 and CDR2 (germline): SGHRS, YFSETQ. This CDR3 is built from 15 residues. V was trimmed by 0 bases and J by 7 bases, leaving 14 bases between them. The CDR3 reads CASSLEGGSEQPQHF. The CDR3 nucleotides are TGCGCCAGCAGCTTGGAGGGGGGTTCGGAACAGCCCCAGCATTTT.

The V call is TRBV15, the J call TRBJ2-7; D uncertain. V lost 5 bases to trimming and J lost 3 bases, with 11 bases between them. CDR1 and CDR2 (germline): LNHNV, YYDKDF (reference sequence). This CDR3 has 13 amino acids. CDR3 coding DNA: TGTGCCACCAGCCCAGATGGGGTCTACGAGCAGTACTTC. It codes for CATSPDGVYEQYF.

The gene calls are TRBV19 and TRBJ1-4, with 10 bases identical to TRBD1. The CDR3 length is 15 residues. Germline trimming cut 10 bases from V and 4 bases from J; bases unmatched to any gene: 9. Germline V gives CDR1 LNHDA, CDR2 SQIVND (reference sequence). As DNA, the CDR3 is TGTGCCACTAAGACAGGGGGCGACCATAATGAAAAACTGTTTTTT. Translating it yields CATKTGGDHNEKLFF.

By share, this clone ranks as medium-sized (0.01 to 0.1%). The chain has TRBV4-1 and TRBJ2-1, with D possibly matching TRBD2 (6 bases). V was clipped by 4 bases and J by 6 bases, with 10 bases between them. The germline CDR1 and CDR2 sequences are MGHRA and YSYEKL. This CDR3 comprises 13 residues. CDR3 DNA sequence: TGCGCCAGCAGCCGGGAGGAAGGCAATGAGCAGTTCTTC. Protein: CASSREEGNEQFF.

The V call is TRBV20-1, the J call TRBJ1-1; D is unresolved. Between the trimmed V and J ends, which lost 5 bases and 7 bases, there was a span of 11 bases. The germline V gene encodes CDR1 DFQATT and CDR2 SNEGSKA (reference sequence). This CDR3 has 11 residues. The CDR3 DNA reads as TGCAGTGCTGACCCACATAATGAAGCTTTCTTT. As protein: CSADPHNEAFF.

This chain connects TRBV5-1 to TRBJ2-5, with 8 bases fitting TRBD2. Germline V lookup: CDR1 SGHRS, CDR2 YFSETQ. The ends lost 4 bases at V and 6 bases at J; junction bases unmatched: 17. This CDR3 has 17 residues. CDR3 coding DNA: TGCGCCAGCAGCACAACCGGGACTAGTCATGATCTGCAGACCCAGTACTTC. Amino acids: CASSTTGTSHDLQTQYF.

This chain joins TRBV7-9 and TRBJ1-5; the D is unclear. Trimming cost V 1 base and J 8 bases, with 6 bases left between them. Germline CDR1 SEHNR, CDR2 FQNEAQ (reference sequence). The length of the CDR3 is 12 residues. The DNA of the CDR3 is TGTGCCAGCAGCTTAGGGACCGAGCCCCAGCATTTT. This codes for CASSLGTEPQHF. Drawing the rest from reference TRBV7-9 and TRBJ1-5, the complete variable domain is DTGVSQNPRHKITKRGQNVTFRCDPISEHNRLYWYRQTLGQGPEFLTYFQNEAQLEKSRLLSDRFSAERPKGSFSTLEIQRTEQGDSAMYLCASSLGTEPQHFGDGTRLSIL.

The gene calls are TRBV5-6 and TRBJ1-2, with no clear D. The CDR3 covers 11 residues. CDR1 and CDR2 (germline): SGHDT, YYEEEE. V dropped 4 bases and J dropped 7 bases, with 8 bases sitting between them. CDR3 loop: CASSRWIGYTF. The CDR3 region has the DNA TGTGCCAGCAGCCGCTGGATTGGCTACACCTTC.

The DNA of the CDR3 is TGTGCCAGCAGACTACAGGGGGGAGGGGAGACCCAGTACTTC. Protein product: CASRLQGGGETQYF. The chain joins TRBV5-4 to TRBJ2-5, with D possibly TRBD1 on 8 matching bases. The germline gives CDR1 SGHNT, CDR2 YYREEE (reference sequence). The CDR3 extends over 14 amino acids. Trimming removed 5 bases at V and 5 bases at J, with 16 bases between.

The gene calls are TRBV29-1 and TRBJ1-2; 7 bases map to TRBD1. Germline V gives CDR1 SQVTM, CDR2 ANQGSEA. J was trimmed by 6 bases and V by 8 bases; bases with no gene match: 9. The CDR3 is 12 amino acids. CDR3 sequence reads: CSSYEQGNGYTF. The CDR3 nucleotides read TGCAGCTCATACGAACAGGGGAATGGCTACACCTTC.

The V call is TRBV24-1, the J call TRBJ2-1; 13 bases map to TRBD2. The CDR3 totals 17 residues. With V trimmed by 2 bases and J by 4 bases, 4 bases remained unmatched. Germline assignment: CDR1 KGHDR and CDR2 SFDVKD. CDR3 nucleotides: TGTGCCACCAGTGATTCGGGGACTAGCGGGACGTACAATGAGCAGTTCTTC. Protein sequence: CATSDSGTSGTYNEQFF.

This rearrangement joins TRBV6-5 to TRBJ2-7; 8 nucleotides line up with TRBD1. CDR3 length equals 15 residues. Trimming at V came to 2 bases and at J to 2 bases, leaving 5 bases not matched to a gene. Germline V CDR1 and CDR2: MNHEY, SVGAGI. This chain's CDR3 is CASSYEPRGPYEQYF. The CDR3 DNA follows: TGTGCCAGCAGTTACGAACCCAGGGGGCCCTACGAGCAGTACTTC.

This clone was seen only once. The rearrangement uses TRBV7-2 and TRBJ1-2, with a weak D call TRBD1 (5 bases). V gave up 7 bases and J gave up 3 bases, with 12 bases separating them. CDR3 size: 13 residues. CDR1 and CDR2 (germline): SGHTA, FQGNSA. In DNA, the CDR3 is TGTGCCAGCACGGGACTGCTAGACTATGGCTACACCTTC. As protein: CASTGLLDYGYTF.

This sequence joins TRBV24-1 and TRBJ2-5, with 7 bases identical to TRBD1. The length of the CDR3 is 15 residues. J gave up 5 bases and V 4 bases, and 9 bases lay outside the gene matches. Germline CDR1 and CDR2: KGHDR and SFDVKD. CDR3 residues: CATSDSTGARETQYF. The CDR3 DNA reads as TGTGCCACCAGTGACTCTACAGGGGCTAGGGAGACCCAGTACTTC.

This chain uses TRBV7-9 with TRBJ1-2, with 7 bases fitting TRBD1. This CDR3 is 12 amino acids long. Trimming at V came to 0 bases and at J to 10 bases, leaving 2 bases not matched to a gene. CDR1 is SEHNR and CDR2 is FQNEAQ in the germline V gene (reference sequence). The CDR3, as DNA: TGTGCCAGCAGCTTAGCGGGACAGAACTACACCTTC. Residues: CASSLAGQNYTF.